These T cell receptor beta chains were read from a single sample in a study of cytomegalovirus exposure and HLA in healthy donors. The table came from immunoSEQ multiplex PCR; TCRdb's copy has only in-frame clones and leaves some out. The listing contains 150,000 to 200,000 clones. Sequenced: PBMCs. All receptors come from a man in his thirties or forties in good health and CMV-seronegative. Each CDR3 is given with its conserved first and last residue. The D gene is left open where the match is weak.

j_gene | v_gene | d_gene | CDR3nt | CDR3aa
TRBJ1-1 | TRBV27 | TRBD1 | TGTGCCAGCAGTCCACGGACAGGGCTTGAAGCTTTCTTT | CASSPRTGLEAFF
TRBJ1-3 | TRBV19 | - | TGTGCCAGTAGTATGAAGTCGTCAGGGGTTTCTCACTCTGGAAACACCATATATTTT | CASSMKSSGVSHSGNTIYF
TRBJ1-2 | TRBV11-1 | - | TGTGCCAGCAGCCCAGCAGGGAGGAATAACTATGGCTACACCTTC | CASSPAGRNNYGYTF
TRBJ2-3 | TRBV5-1 | TRBD2 | TGCGCCAGCAGCTTGGGACTAGCGACCACAGATACGCAGTATTTT | CASSLGLATTDTQYF
TRBJ1-4 | TRBV5-1 | - | TGCGCCAGCAGCTCCGACAGTCCAACTAATGAAAAACTGTTTTTT | CASSSDSPTNEKLFF
TRBJ2-2 | TRBV7-9 | - | TGTGCCAGCAGAAACGGGGAGACCGGGGAGCTGTTTTTT | CASRNGETGELFF
TRBJ1-5 | TRBV11-2 | TRBD1 | TGTGCCAGCAGCTTAGGGACAGGGAAGTACAATCAGCCCCAGCATTTT | CASSLGTGKYNQPQHF
TRBJ1-5 | TRBV18 | - | TGTGCCAGCTCACCGGACAGTTATAGCAATCAGCCCCAGCATTTT | CASSPDSYSNQPQHF
TRBJ1-1 | TRBV6-5 | - | TGTGCCAGCAGTTACCAAGCAGGGGTCTGGGAAGCTTTCTTT | CASSYQAGVWEAFF
TRBJ1-1 | TRBV11-3 | - | TGTGCCAGCAGCTCTAGCACTGAAGCTTTCTTT | CASSSSTEAFF
TRBJ1-2 | TRBV28 | - | TGTGCCAGCAGTCTTACCGCAAGGGGGGGCTACACCTTC | CASSLTARGGYTF
TRBJ2-5 | TRBV7-9 | - | TGTGCCAGCAGCTTTTGGGGAGGAGAGACCCAGTACTTC | CASSFWGGETQYF
TRBJ1-2 | TRBV19 | - | TGTGCCAGTAGTATAGGGGGCAGAACAGACCCTACTATTGGCTACACCTTC | CASSIGGRTDPTIGYTF
TRBJ2-5 | TRBV27 | - | TGTGCCAGCAGTCTCCGTTACACAGGGCTGGGGGAGACCCAGTACTTC | CASSLRYTGLGETQYF
TRBJ1-2 | TRBV6-5 | - | TGTGCCAGCAGTCGGACAGTACCTAACTATGGCTACACCTTC | CASSRTVPNYGYTF
TRBJ1-3 | TRBV5-1 | - | TGCGCCAGCAGCTACCCCGGCTCTGGAAACACCATATATTTT | CASSYPGSGNTIYF
TRBJ2-7 | TRBV19 | TRBD1 | TGTGCCAGTTCTTGGGAGGGACAGGGGCTCTACGAGCAGTACTTC | CASSWEGQGLYEQYF
TRBJ2-2 | TRBV19 | TRBD1 | TGTGCCAGTAGAAGGACAGGGGGAACCGGGGAGCTGTTTTTT | CASRRTGGTGELFF
TRBJ1-2 | TRBV15 | - | TGTGCCACCAGCAGGAACAGTAACTATGGCTACACCTTC | CATSRNSNYGYTF
TRBJ2-3 | TRBV15 | TRBD2 | TGTGCCACTCAGACCGGGAAGCGGGGTAGCACAGATACGCAGTATTTT | CATQTGKRGSTDTQYF
TRBJ2-3 | TRBV5-1 | TRBD2 | TGCGCCAGCAGCCAATGGACCAGCGGGAGGAGGACAGATACGCAGTATTTT | CASSQWTSGRRTDTQYF
TRBJ1-1 | TRBV28 | TRBD1 | TGTGCCAGCAGTTCTTATGGGACAGGGTACACTGAAGCTTTCTTT | CASSSYGTGYTEAFF
TRBJ2-2 | TRBV19 | - | TGTGCCAGTGATGGAGGGGGCCTCTCCACCGGGGAGCTGTTTTTT | CASDGGGLSTGELFF
TRBJ2-1 | TRBV7-9 | TRBD2 | TGTGCCAGCAGCTTAAGTCGTAATAGCGGGGGGTCCTACAATGGGCAGTTCTTC | CASSLSRNSGGSYNGQFF
TRBJ2-1 | TRBV6-4 | - | TGTGCCAGCAGTGTAGCAGACTACAATGAGCAGTTCTTC | CASSVADYNEQFF
TRBJ2-7 | TRBV10-1 | TRBD2 | TGCGCCAGCAGTGAGTCGACGGGGGGGGGTCAGTACTTC | CASSESTGGGQYF
TRBJ2-1 | TRBV5-4 | TRBD2 | TGTGCCAGCAGCCCCGGACTAGCGGCAGATTTAAATGAGCAGTTCTTC | CASSPGLAADLNEQFF
TRBJ1-5 | TRBV30 | - | TGTGCCTGGAGTTCGCAGGGCTGGCCCCAGCATTTT | CAWSSQGWPQHF
TRBJ1-2 | TRBV11-3 | - | TGTGCCAGCAGCCCCTACACGGGAAACTATGGCTACACCTTC | CASSPYTGNYGYTF
TRBJ2-7 | TRBV7-9 | - | TGTGCCAGCAGCTTTCCAGGGTTCTACGAGCAGTACTTC | CASSFPGFYEQYF
TRBJ2-5 | TRBV6-5 | - | TGTGCCAGCAGTCGGAACCGGGACTCAGAGACCCAGTACTTC | CASSRNRDSETQYF
TRBJ1-4 | TRBV28 | - | TGTGCCAGCAGTTTACACCGACAGGTTCCTAATGAAAAACTGTTTTTT | CASSLHRQVPNEKLFF
TRBJ2-1 | TRBV5-1 | - | TGCGCCAGCAGCTGGACAGAGGGCACCTACAATGAGCAGTTCTTC | CASSWTEGTYNEQFF
TRBJ1-2 | TRBV30 | - | TGTGCCTGGATCCCCAGGCCTCTACGCTACACCTTC | CAWIPRPLRYTF
TRBJ2-3 | TRBV18 | - | TGTGCCAGCTCACCACCTGCGACAGATACGCAGTATTTT | CASSPPATDTQYF
TRBJ2-7 | TRBV18 | - | TGTGCCAGCTCTCCTGTGGCAGTCTCCTACGAGCAGTACTTC | CASSPVAVSYEQYF
TRBJ1-4 | TRBV5-1 | - | TGCGCCAGCAGCTTATACGGACAGAGAGATGAAAAACTGTTTTTT | CASSLYGQRDEKLFF
TRBJ2-3 | TRBV28 | TRBD2 | TGTGCCACGATAGCGGGAGGGACAGATACGCAGTATTTT | CATIAGGTDTQYF
TRBJ2-7 | TRBV5-4 | TRBD2 | TGTGCCAGCAGCGGTAGCGGGAGCTACGAGCAGTACTTC | CASSGSGSYEQYF
TRBJ1-1 | TRBV27 | - | TGTGCCAGCAGCACGGGGAAGGGCCTCACTGAAGCTTTCTTT | CASSTGKGLTEAFF
TRBJ2-2 | TRBV2 | TRBD1 | TGTGCCATGGACAGGGACAACACCGGGGAGCTGTTTTTT | CAMDRDNTGELFF
TRBJ2-7 | TRBV27 | TRBD2 | TGTGCCAGCTGGCGGGGAATCGGACTAGCGGGGGTTGAGCAGTACTTC | CASWRGIGLAGVEQYF
TRBJ1-5 | TRBV7-9 | TRBD1 | TGTGCCAGCAGCTTAGGGACAGGGGAGCTCAATCAGCCCCAGCATTTT | CASSLGTGELNQPQHF
TRBJ2-7 | TRBV6-1 | - | TGTGCCAGCACCGAAGCTCGGGTCCGGGTCTACGAGCAGTACTTC | CASTEARVRVYEQYF
TRBJ1-2 | TRBV19 | - | TGTGCCAGTAGTATACACAACACAGGGAACTATGGCTACACCTTC | CASSIHNTGNYGYTF
TRBJ2-1 | TRBV7-9 | TRBD2 | TGTGCCAGCAGCTTAACGGGAGGGAGGGTTTACAATGAGCAGTTCTTC | CASSLTGGRVYNEQFF
TRBJ1-6 | TRBV28 | - | TGTGCCAGCAGCCTAATTTCGCGGAATTCACCCCTCCACTTT | CASSLISRNSPLHF
TRBJ2-3 | TRBV10-1 | - | TGCGCCAGCAGTGATAGCGCCTACACAGATACGCAGTATTTT | CASSDSAYTDTQYF
TRBJ2-5 | TRBV5-1 | TRBD2 | TGCGCCAGCAGCTTGGCCCCCACTAGCGGTGAGCAGTACTTC | CASSLAPTSGEQYF
TRBJ1-6 | TRBV28 | TRBD1 | TGTGCCAGCAGTTATCGACAGGGGAGGTCACCCCTCCACTTT | CASSYRQGRSPLHF
TRBJ2-1 | TRBV19 | TRBD2 | TGTGCCAGTAGTATCGGACTAGCGCCCTACAATGAGCAGTTCTTC | CASSIGLAPYNEQFF
TRBJ2-3 | TRBV5-1 | TRBD2 | TGCGCCAGCAGCAAGGGACTAGACACAGATACGCAGTATTTT | CASSKGLDTDTQYF
TRBJ2-7 | TRBV7-9 | TRBD2 | TGTGCCAGCAGCCCCCGGCGCGGGGGGGCCCCCGCCTCCTACGAGCAGTACTTC | CASSPRRGGAPASYEQYF
TRBJ2-1 | TRBV2 | TRBD2 | TGTGCCAGCAGGCAAAGGACTAGCGGATACAATGAGCAGTTCTTC | CASRQRTSGYNEQFF